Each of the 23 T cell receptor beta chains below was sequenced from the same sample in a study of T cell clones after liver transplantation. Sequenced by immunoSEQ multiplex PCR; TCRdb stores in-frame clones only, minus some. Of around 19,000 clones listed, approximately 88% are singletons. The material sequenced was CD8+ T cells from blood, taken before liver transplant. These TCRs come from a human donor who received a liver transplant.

The CDR3 nucleotides are TGTGCCAGCAGTGCCTATAGCGGCACCTCCTACAATGAGCAGTTCTTC. Amino acid sequence: CASSAYSGTSYNEQFF. The chain employs TRBV6-6 and TRBJ2-1, with D possibly matching TRBD2 (6 bases). This CDR3 contains 16 residues. Trimming removed 5 bases at V and 0 bases at J, with 14 bases between. Per germline, CDR1 MNHNY and CDR2 SVGAGI (reference sequence).

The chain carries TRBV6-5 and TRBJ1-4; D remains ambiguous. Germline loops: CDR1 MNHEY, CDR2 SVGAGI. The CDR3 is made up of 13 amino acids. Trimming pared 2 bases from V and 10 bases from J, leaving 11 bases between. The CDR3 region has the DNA TGTGCCAGCAGTTACGGCTCTAGGGTAAAACTGTTTTTT. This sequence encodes CASSYGSRVKLFF.

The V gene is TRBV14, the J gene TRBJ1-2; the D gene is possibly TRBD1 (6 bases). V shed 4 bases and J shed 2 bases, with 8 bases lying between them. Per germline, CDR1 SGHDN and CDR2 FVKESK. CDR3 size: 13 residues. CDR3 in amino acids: CASSPDRNYGYTF. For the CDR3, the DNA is TGTGCCAGCAGCCCGGACAGAAACTATGGCTACACCTTC.

This CDR3 reads CASSVVYGGTDTQYF. As DNA, the CDR3 is TGTGCCAGCAGCGTAGTCTACGGGGGCACAGATACGCAGTATTTT. The chain links TRBV9 to TRBJ2-3, with D possibly matching TRBD2 (5 bases). Per germline, CDR1 SGDLS and CDR2 YYNGEE. This CDR3 has 15 amino acids. Trimming removed 0 bases from V and 1 base from J, with 9 bases in between.

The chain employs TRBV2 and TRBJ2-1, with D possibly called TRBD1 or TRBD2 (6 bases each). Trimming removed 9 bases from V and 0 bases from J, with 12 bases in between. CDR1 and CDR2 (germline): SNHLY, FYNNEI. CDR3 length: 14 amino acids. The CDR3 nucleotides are TGTGCCAGAGGAGGGGGGCCCTCCTACAATGAGCAGTTCTTC. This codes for CARGGGPSYNEQFF.

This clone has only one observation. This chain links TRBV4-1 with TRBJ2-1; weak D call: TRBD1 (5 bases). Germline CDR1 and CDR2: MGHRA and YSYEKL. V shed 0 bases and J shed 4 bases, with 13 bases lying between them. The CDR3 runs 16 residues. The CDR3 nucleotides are TGCGCCAGCAGCCAAGATAGAGGACGGACATACAATGAGCAGTTCTTC. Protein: CASSQDRGRTYNEQFF.

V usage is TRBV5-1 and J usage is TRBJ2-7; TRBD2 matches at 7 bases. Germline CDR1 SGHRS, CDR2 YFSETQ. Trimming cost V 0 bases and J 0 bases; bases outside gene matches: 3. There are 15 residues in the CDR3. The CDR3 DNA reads TGCGCCAGCAGCTTGGCTAGCGGAGCCTCCTACGAGCAGTACTTC. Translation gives CASSLASGASYEQYF.

CDR3 sequence (DNA): TGTGCCAGCGGGGGACAGGGGGCAATGGATGAGCAGTTCTTC. It is translated as CASGGQGAMDEQFF. The chain joins TRBV27 to TRBJ2-1; 12 bases are a match to TRBD1. The CDR3 has 14 amino acids. J gave up 8 bases and V 8 bases, and 7 bases lay outside the gene matches. CDR1 is MNHEY, CDR2 SMNVEV, per germline (reference sequence).

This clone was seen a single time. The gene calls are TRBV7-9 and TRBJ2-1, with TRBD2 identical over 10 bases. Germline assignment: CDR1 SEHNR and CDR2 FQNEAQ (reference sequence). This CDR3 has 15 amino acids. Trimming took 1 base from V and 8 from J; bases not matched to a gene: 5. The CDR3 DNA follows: TGTGCCAGCAGCTTAGTAGCGGGAGGATGGGATGAGCAGTTCTTC. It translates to CASSLVAGGWDEQFF.

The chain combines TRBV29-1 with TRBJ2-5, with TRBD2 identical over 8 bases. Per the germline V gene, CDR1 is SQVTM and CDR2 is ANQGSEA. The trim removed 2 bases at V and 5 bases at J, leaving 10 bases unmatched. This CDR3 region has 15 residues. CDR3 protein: CSVEWAGRAGETQYF. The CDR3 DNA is TGCAGCGTTGAATGGGCCGGGAGGGCCGGGGAGACCCAGTACTTC.

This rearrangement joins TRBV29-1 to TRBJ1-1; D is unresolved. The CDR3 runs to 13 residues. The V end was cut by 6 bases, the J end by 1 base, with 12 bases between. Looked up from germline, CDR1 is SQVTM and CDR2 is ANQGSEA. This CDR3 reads CSVALSENTEAFF. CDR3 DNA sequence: TGCAGCGTCGCATTGTCAGAGAACACTGAAGCTTTCTTT.

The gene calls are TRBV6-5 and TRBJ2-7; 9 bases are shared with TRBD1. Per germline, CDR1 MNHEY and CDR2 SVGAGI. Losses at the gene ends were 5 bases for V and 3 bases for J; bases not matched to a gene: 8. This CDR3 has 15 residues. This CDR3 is CASSPHGQGFYEQYF. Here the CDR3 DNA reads TGTGCCAGCAGTCCTCATGGACAGGGGTTCTACGAGCAGTACTTC.

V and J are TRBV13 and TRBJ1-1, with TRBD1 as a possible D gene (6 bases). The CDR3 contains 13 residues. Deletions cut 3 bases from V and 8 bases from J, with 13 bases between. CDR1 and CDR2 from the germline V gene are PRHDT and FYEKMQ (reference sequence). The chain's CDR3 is CASSFGRGLEAFF. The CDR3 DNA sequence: TGTGCCAGCAGCTTTGGCCGGGGGCTAGAAGCTTTCTTT.

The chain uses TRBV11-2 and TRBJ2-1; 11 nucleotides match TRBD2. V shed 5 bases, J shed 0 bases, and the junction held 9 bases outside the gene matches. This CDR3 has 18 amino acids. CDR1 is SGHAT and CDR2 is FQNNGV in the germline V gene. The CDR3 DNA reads TGTGCCAGCAGCGCCGGGACTAGCGGAAGAAACTCCTACAATGAGCAGTTCTTC. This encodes CASSAGTSGRNSYNEQFF.

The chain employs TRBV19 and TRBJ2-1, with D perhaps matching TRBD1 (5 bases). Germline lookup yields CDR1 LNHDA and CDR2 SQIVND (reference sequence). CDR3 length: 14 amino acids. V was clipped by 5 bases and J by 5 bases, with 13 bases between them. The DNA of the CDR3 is TGTGCCAGTAGTTTTCAGGGATCCCACAATGAGCAGTTCTTC. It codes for CASSFQGSHNEQFF.

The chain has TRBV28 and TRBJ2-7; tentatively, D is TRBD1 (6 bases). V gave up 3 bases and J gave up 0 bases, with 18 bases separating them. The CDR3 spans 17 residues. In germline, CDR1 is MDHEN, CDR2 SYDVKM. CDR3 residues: CASSLSQTGTYSYEQYF. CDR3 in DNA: TGTGCCAGCAGTTTGTCGCAGACAGGTACTTACTCCTACGAGCAGTACTTC.

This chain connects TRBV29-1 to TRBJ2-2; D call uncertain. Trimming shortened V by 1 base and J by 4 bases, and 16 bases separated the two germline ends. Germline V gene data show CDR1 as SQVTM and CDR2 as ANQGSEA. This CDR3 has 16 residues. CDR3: CSVEGIVEQLTGELFF. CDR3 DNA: TGCAGCGTTGAAGGGATCGTGGAACAGCTCACCGGGGAGCTGTTTTTT.

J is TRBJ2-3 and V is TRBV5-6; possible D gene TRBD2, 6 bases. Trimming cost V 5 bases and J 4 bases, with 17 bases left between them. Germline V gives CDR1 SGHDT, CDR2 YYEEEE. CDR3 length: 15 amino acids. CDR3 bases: TGTGCCAGCAGACCCTTCGGGGGTGTGCCAGATACGCAGTATTTT. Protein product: CASRPFGGVPDTQYF.

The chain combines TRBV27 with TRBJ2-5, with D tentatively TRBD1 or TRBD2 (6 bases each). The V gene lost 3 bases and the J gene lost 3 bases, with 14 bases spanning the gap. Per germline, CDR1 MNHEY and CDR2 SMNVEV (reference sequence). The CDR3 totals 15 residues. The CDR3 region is CASSFSPGAKETQYF. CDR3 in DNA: TGTGCCAGCAGTTTTTCCCCGGGGGCCAAAGAGACCCAGTACTTC.

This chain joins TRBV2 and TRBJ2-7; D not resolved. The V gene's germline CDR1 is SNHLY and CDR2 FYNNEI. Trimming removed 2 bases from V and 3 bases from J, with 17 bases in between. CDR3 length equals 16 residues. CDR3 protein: CASSELSTARLYEQYF. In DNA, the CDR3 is TGTGCCAGCAGTGAACTATCCACCGCCAGACTCTACGAGCAGTACTTC.

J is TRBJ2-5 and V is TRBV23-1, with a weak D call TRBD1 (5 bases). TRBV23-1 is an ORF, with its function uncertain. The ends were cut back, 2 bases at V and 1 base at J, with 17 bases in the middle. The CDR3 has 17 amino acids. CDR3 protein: CASSQPRKGRAQETQYF. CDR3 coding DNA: TGCGCCAGCAGTCAACCTCGGAAGGGCAGGGCCCAAGAGACCCAGTACTTC.

CDR3 amino acids: CASSGGPRELFF. As DNA, the CDR3 is TGTGCCAGCAGCGGGGGGCCGAGGGAGCTGTTTTTT. V and J are TRBV9 and TRBJ2-2; D is possibly TRBD1 (6 bases). The germline CDR1 and CDR2 sequences are SGDLS and YYNGEE. Trimming shortened V by 3 bases and J by 9 bases, and 9 bases separated the two germline ends. CDR3 length: 12 amino acids.

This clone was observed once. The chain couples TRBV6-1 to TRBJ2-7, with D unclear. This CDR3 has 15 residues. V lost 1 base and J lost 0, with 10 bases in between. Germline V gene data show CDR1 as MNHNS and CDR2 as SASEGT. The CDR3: CASSEGASSSYEQYF. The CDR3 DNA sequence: TGTGCCAGCAGTGAAGGTGCTTCAAGCTCCTACGAGCAGTACTTC.